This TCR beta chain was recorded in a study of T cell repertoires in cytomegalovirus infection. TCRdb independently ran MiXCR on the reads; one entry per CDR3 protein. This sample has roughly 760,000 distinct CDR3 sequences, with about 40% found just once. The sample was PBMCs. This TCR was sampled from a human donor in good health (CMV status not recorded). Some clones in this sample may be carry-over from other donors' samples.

Here the CDR3 reads CASNFSSQRQGSGYTF. DNA of the CDR3: TGTGCCAGCAACTTCTCGTCCCAAAGACAGGGATCCGGCTACACCTTC. J is TRBJ1-2 and V is TRBV7-9, with 7 nucleotides matching TRBD1. Germline CDR1 and CDR2: SEHNR and FQNEAQ (reference sequence). The CDR3 is 16 amino acids. The V and J ends lost 7 bases and 8 bases, in that order; junction bases with no gene match: 19.